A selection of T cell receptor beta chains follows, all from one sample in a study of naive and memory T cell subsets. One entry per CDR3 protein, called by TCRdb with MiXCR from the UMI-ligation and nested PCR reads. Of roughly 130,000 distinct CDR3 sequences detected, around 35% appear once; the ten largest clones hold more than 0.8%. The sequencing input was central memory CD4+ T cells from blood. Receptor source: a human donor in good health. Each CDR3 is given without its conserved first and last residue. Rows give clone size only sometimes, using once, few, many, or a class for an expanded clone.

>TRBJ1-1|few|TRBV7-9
ASSHRTGSVGTEAF
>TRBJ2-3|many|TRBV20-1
SADAGDTQY
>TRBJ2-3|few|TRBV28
ASEQLTSGMGTDTQY
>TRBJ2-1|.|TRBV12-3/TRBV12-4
ASRTSSYNEQF
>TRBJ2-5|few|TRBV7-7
ASSRTGRQETQY
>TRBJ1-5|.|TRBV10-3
AISATGDAQPQH
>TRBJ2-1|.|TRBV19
ASTPTSGRTREQF
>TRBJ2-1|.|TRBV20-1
SARDGGTGAYNEQF
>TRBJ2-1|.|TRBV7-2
ASSLEGSYNEQF
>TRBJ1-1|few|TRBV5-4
ASSLHGGGLGNTEAF
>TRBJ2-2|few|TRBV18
ASSLDGTGELF
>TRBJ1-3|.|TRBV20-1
SARDRDKLIGNTIY
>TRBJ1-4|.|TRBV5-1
ASSPWDSSNEKLF
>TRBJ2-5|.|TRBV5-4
ASSSKGGGETQY
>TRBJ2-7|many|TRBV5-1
ASSLTTAVYEQY
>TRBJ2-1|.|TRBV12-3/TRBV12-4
ASSPQGASSYNEQF
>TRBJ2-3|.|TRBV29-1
SVVAGRARTQY
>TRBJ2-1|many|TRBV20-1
SAVREGLMFEQF
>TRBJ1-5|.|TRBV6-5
ASRPRQGYQPQH
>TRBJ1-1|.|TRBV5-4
ASSLGGGIGTEAF
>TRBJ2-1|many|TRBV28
ASSTRTGTGVDEQF
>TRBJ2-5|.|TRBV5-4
ASSSKTSALKTQY
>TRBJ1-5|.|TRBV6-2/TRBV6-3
ASSYSLLNPTGPNGAQH
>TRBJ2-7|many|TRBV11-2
ASGTSGAYEQY
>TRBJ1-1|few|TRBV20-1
SARIKNTEAF
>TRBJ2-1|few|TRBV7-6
ASSLARLAHNEQF
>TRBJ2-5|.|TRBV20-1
SASPGTGEETQY
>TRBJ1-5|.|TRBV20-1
SARDPAWESNQPQH
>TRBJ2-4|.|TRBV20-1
SAENRKIAKNIQY
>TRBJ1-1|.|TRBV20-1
SAGTGQSITEAF
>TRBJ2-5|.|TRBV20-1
SASPGIGQARQETQY
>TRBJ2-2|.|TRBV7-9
ASSSSLMNTGELF
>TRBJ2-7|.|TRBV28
ASPPTVGARFYEQY
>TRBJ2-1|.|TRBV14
ASSQELTSSYNEQF
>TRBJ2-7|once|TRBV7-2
ASSSDREVGEQY
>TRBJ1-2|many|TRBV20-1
SARDSQNYGYT
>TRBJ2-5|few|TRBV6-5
ASSYGWAQETQY
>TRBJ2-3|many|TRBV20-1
SASRRRGSTDTQY
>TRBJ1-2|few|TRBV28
ASSPTPGYGYT
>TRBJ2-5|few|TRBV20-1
SARSLQETQY
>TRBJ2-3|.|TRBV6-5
ASSYLGLAGSTDTQY